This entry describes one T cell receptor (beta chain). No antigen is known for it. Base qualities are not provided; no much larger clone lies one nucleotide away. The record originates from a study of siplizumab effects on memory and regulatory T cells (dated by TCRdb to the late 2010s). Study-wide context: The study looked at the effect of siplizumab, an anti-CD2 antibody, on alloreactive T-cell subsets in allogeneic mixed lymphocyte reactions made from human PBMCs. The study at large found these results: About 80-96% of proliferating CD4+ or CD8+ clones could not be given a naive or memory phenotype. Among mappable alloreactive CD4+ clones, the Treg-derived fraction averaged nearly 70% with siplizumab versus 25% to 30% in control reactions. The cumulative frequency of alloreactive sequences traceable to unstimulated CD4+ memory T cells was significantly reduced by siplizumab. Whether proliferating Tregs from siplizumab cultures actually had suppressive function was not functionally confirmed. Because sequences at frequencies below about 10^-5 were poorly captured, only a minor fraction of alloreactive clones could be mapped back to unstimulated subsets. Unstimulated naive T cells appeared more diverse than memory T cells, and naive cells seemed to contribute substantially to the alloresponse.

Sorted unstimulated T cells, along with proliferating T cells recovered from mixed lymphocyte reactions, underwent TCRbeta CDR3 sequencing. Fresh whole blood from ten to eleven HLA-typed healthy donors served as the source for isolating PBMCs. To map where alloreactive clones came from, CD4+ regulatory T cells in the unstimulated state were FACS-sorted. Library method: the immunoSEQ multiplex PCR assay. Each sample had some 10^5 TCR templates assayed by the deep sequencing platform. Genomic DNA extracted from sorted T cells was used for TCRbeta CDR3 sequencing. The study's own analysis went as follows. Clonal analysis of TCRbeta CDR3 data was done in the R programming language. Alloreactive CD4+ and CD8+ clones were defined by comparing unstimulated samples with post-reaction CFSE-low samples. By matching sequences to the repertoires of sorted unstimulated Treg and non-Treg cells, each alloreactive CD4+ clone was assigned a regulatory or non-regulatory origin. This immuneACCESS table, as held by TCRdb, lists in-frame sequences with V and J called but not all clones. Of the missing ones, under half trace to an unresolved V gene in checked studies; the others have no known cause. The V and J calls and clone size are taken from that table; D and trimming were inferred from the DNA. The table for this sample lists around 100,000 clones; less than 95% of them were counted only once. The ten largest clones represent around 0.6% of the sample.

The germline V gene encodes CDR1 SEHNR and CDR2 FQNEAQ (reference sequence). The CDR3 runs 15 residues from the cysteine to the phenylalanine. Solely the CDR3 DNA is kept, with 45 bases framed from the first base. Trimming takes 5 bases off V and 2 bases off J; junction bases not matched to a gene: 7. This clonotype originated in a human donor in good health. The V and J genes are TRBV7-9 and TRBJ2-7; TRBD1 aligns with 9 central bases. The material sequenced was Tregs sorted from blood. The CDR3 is CASSVTGTGTYEQYF. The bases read TGTGCCAGCAGCGTGACCGGGACAGGGACCTACGAGCAGTACTTC.